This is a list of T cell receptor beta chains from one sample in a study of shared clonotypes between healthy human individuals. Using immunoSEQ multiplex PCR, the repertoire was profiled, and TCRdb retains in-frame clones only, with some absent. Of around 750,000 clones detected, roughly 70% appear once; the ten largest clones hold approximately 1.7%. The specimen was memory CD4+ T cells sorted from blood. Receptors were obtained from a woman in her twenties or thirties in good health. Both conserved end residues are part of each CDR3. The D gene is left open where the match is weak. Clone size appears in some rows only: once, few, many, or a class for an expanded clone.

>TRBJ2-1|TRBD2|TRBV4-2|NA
TGTGCCAGCAGCCAGGCCGGGACTAGCTCCTACAATGAGCAGTTCTTC
CASSQAGTSSYNEQFF
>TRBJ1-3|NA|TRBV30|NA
TGTGCCTGGAGTGAAGGATTCTACACCATATATTTT
CAWSEGFYTIYF
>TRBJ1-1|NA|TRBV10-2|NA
TGCGCCAGCAACGACAGGATGAACACTGAAGCTTTCTTT
CASNDRMNTEAFF
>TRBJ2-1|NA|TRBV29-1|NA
TGCAGCGTTGGGGACACCCAGATCCACAATGAGCAGTTCTTC
CSVGDTQIHNEQFF
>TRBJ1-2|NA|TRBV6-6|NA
TGTGCCAGCAGTTACTCTGATGGGGGGAACTATGGCTACACCTTC
CASSYSDGGNYGYTF
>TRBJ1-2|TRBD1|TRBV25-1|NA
TGTGCCAGCAGTAGTACAGGGGGCCACTATGGCTACACCTTC
CASSSTGGHYGYTF
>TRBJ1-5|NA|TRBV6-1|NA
TGTGCCAGCACCCGACAGGTAGATCAGCCCCAGCATTTT
CASTRQVDQPQHF
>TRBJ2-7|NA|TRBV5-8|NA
TGTGCCAGCAACCAGCGCCAAGGATCCTACGAGCAGTACTTC
CASNQRQGSYEQYF
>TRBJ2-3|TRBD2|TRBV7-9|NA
TGTGCCAGCAGTTTTAGCGGGAGCACAGATACGCAGTATTTT
CASSFSGSTDTQYF
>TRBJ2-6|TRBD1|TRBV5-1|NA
TGCGCCAGCAGCTCTGGACAGGGTACCTCTGGGGCCAACGTCCTGACTTTC
CASSSGQGTSGANVLTF
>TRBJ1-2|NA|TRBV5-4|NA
TGTGCCAGCAGCCGCTACCGGTCCCAGATTGGCTACACCTTC
CASSRYRSQIGYTF
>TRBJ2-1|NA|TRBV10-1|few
TGCGCCAGCAGTTCGACCACCTACAATGAGCAGTTCTTC
CASSSTTYNEQFF
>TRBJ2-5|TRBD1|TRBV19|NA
TGTGCCAGAAGGGACAGGGGAGAGACCCAGTACTTC
CARRDRGETQYF
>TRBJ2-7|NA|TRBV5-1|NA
TGCGCCAGCAGCTTGGGTCAGGAGTACGAGCAGTACTTC
CASSLGQEYEQYF
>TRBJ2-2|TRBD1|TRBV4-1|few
TGCGCCAGCAGCCAACGACAGGGGTTTGACACCGGGGAGCTGTTTTTT
CASSQRQGFDTGELFF
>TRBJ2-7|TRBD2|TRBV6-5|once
TGTGCCAGCAGTTACGGTCGGGGGGACTACGAGCAGTACTTC
CASSYGRGDYEQYF
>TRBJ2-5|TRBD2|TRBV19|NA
TGTGCCAGTAGTGTACGTCCTAGCGGACCGTGGTACTTC
CASSVRPSGPWYF
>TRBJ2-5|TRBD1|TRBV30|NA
TGTGCCTGGAGTGTACAGGGGGGATCGGGGACCCAGTACTTC
CAWSVQGGSGTQYF
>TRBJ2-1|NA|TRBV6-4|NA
TGTGCCAGCAGCCCCGGGCGGGACAATGAGCAGTTCTTC
CASSPGRDNEQFF
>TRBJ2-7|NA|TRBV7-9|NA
TGTGCCAGCAGCCTCCTATACGAGCAGTACTTC
CASSLLYEQYF
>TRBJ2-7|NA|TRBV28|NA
TGTGCCAGCAGTTTTCCGGGACACGGAGACGAGCAGTACTTC
CASSFPGHGDEQYF
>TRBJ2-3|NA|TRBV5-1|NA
TGCGCCAGCAGCTTGGAAAGCGGGCCGCCGCGGGATACGCAGTATTTT
CASSLESGPPRDTQYF
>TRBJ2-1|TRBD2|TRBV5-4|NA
TGTGCCAGCAGCTTGGCGACTAGCGGGAGAGGCTATGAGCAGTTCTTC
CASSLATSGRGYEQFF
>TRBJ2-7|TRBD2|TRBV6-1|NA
TGTGCCAGCAGAGCACTAGCGGGAGGGGGGTACGAGCAGTACTTC
CASRALAGGGYEQYF
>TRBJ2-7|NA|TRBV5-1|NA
TGCGCCAGCAGCTCCGGATCAACCTACGAGCAGTACTTC
CASSSGSTYEQYF
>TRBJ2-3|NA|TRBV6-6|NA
TGTGCCAGCAGTCTCTTCACAGATACGCAGTATTTT
CASSLFTDTQYF
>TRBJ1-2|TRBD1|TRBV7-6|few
TGTGCCAGCAGCACCGAACAGGGGCTCGGCTACACCTTC
CASSTEQGLGYTF
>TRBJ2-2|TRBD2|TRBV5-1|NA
TGCGCCAGCAGCGCTGGACTAGCGGGCCTAAACACCGGGGAGCTGTTTTTT
CASSAGLAGLNTGELFF
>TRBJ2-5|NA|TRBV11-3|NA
TGTGCCAGCAGCTTGGGCGCCACGGGTCAAGAGACCCAGTACTTC
CASSLGATGQETQYF
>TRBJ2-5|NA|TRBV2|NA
TGTGCCAGCGGGGAGTTTGGGCTACACCAAGAGACCCAGTACTTC
CASGEFGLHQETQYF
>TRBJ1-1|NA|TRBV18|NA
TGTGCCAGCTCACCAGACGTCTCGAACACTGAAGCTTTCTTT
CASSPDVSNTEAFF
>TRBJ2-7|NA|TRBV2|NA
TGTGCCAGCAACGATCGGGGCTACGAGCAGTACTTC
CASNDRGYEQYF
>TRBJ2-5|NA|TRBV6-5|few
TGTGCCAGCAGTTTCCATTCGACAGGACCGGGGGAGACCCAGTACTTC
CASSFHSTGPGETQYF